This TCR beta chain is from a study of blood T cell repertoires in COVID-19. Using immunoSEQ multiplex PCR, the repertoire was profiled, and TCRdb retains in-frame clones only, with some absent. The profile shows just over 650,000 clones, approximately 90% of them singletons. Germline V lookup: CDR1 SGHRS, CDR2 YFSETQ. V was cut by 7 bases and J by 2 bases, with 12 bases left in between. The CDR3 is made up of 13 amino acids. The J gene is TRBJ2-5, the V gene TRBV5-1; D possibly corresponds to TRBD1 (6 bases). The sequence derives from a woman between 18 and 30 years old with acute or convalescent COVID-19. The sequenced sample consisted of peripheral blood. The CDR3 sequence: CASRTALQETQYF. CDR3 nucleotide sequence: TGCGCCAGCCGGACAGCGTTACAAGAGACCCAGTACTTC.